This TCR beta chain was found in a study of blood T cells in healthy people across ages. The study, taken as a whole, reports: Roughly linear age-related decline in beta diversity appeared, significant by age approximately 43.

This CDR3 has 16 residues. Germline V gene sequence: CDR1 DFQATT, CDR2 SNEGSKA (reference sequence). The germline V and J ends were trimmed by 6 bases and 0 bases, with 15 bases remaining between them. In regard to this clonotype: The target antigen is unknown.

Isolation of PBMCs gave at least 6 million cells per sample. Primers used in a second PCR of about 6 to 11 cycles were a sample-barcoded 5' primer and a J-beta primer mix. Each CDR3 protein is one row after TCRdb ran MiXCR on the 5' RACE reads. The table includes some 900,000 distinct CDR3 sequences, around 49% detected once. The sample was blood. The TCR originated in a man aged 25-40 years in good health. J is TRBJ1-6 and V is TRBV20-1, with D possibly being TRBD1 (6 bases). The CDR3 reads CSASRGGSSYNSPLHF. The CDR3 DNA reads TGCAGTGCAAGCCGAGGGGGAAGCTCCTATAATTCACCCCTCCACTTT.